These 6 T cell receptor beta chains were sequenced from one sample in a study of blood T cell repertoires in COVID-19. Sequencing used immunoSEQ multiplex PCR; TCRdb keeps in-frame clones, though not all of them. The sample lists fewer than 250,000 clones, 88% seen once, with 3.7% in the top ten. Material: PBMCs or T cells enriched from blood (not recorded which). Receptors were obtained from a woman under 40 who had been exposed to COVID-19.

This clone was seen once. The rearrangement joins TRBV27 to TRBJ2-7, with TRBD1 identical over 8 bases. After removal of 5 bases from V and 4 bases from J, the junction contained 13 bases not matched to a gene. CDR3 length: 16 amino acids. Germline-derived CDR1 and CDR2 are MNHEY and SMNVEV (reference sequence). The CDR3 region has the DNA TGTGCCAGCAGTCCCACTCCTTGGACAGGGAAGTACGAGCAGTACTTC. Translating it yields CASSPTPWTGKYEQYF.

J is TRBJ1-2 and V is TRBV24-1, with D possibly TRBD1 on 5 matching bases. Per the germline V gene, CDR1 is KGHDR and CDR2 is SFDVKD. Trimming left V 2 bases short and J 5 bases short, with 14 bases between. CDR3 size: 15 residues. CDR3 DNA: TGTGCCACCAGTGATTCCGGGACTTATGATTATGGCTACACCTTC. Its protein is CATSDSGTYDYGYTF.

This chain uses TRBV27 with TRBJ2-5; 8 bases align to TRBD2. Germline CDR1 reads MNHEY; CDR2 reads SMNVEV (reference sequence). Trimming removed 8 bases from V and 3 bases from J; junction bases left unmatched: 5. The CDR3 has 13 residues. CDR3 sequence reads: CASWTSWEETQYF. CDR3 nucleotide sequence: TGTGCCAGCTGGACTAGCTGGGAAGAGACCCAGTACTTC.

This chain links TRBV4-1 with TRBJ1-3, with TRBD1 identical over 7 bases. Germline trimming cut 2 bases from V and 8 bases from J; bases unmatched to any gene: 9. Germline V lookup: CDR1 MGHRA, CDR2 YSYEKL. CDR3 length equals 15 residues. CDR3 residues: CASSQMTGPVDTIYF. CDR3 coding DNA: TGCGCCAGCAGCCAAATGACAGGGCCAGTAGACACCATATATTTT.

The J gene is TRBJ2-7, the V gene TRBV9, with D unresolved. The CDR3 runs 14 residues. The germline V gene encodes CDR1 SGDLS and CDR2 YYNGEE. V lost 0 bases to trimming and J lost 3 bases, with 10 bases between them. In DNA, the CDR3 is TGTGCCAGCAGCGTAGTGGATAGGAGCTACGAGCAGTACTTC. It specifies CASSVVDRSYEQYF.

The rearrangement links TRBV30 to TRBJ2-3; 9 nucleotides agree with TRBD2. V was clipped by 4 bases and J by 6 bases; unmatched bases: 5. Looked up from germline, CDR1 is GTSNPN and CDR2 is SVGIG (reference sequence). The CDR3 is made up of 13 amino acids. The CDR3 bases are TGTGCCTGGACTAGCGGGAACCGGGATACGCAGTATTTT. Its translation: CAWTSGNRDTQYF.